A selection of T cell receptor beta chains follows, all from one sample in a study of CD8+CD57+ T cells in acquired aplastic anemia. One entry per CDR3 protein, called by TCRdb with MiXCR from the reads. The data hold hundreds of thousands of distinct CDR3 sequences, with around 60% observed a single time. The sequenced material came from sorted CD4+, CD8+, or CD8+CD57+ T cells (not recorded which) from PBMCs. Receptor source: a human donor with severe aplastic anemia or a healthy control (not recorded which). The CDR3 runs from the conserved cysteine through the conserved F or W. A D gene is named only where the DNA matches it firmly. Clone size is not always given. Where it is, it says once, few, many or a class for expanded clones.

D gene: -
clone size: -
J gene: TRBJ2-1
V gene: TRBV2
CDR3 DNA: TGTGCCAAATTCCAGGGCAAGGAGGTCTTC
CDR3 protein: CAKFQGKEVF

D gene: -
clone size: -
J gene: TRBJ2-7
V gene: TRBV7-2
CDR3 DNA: TGTGCCAGCAGCACCCTGACAGGATATGGTGAGCAGTACTTC
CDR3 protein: CASSTLTGYGEQYF

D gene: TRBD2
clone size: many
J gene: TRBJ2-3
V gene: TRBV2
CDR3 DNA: TGTGCCAGCAGGAAAGAACTAGCGGGGGTAGGTGAAGATACGCAGTATTTT
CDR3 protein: CASRKELAGVGEDTQYF

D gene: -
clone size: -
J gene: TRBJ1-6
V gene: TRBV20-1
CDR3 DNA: TGCAGTGCTAATCTTGCAGGGGATAATTCACCCCTCCACTTT
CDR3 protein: CSANLAGDNSPLHF

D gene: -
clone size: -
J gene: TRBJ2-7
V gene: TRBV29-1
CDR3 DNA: TGCAGCGTTGAGGGGCAGGGGTCCTCCTACGAGCAGTACTTC
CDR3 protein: CSVEGQGSSYEQYF

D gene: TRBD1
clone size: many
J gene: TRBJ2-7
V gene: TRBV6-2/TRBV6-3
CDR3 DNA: TGTGCCAGCAGGAGGGCAGGGGGCTCGTACGAGCAGTACTTC
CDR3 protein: CASRRAGGSYEQYF

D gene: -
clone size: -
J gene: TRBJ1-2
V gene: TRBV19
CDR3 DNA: TGTGCCAGTACCAGAGCTAACTATGGCTACACCTTC
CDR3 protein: CASTRANYGYTF

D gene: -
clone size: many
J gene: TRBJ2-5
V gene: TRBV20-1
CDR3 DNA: TGCAGTGGGGGGCAAGAGACCCAGTACTTC
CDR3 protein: CSGGQETQYF

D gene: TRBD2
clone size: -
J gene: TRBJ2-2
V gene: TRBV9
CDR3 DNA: TGTGCCAGCAGCCGCGGGAGGGGGCGGAACACCGGGGAGCTGTTTTTT
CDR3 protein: CASSRGRGRNTGELFF

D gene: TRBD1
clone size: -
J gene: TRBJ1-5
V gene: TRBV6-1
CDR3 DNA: TGTGCCAGCAGTCCAGGGACAGGTCGCAATCAGCCCCAGCATTTT
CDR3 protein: CASSPGTGRNQPQHF

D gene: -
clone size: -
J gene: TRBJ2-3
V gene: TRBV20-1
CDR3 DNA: TGCAGTGCTAGAGGCGTGACAGATACGCAGTATTTT
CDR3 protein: CSARGVTDTQYF

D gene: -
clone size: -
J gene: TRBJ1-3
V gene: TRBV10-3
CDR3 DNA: TGTGCCATCAGTGCGAGGATCTCTGGAAACACCATATATTTT
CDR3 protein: CAISARISGNTIYF

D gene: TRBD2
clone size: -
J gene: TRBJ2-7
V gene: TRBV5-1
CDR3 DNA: TGCGCCAGCAGCGCAGGGACTAGCGGGATTTACGAGCAGTACTTC
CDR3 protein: CASSAGTSGIYEQYF

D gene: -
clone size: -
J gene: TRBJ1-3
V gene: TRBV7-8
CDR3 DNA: TGTGCCAGCACCCCCATTTCGGTGGGGCCGCGGTCTGGAAACACCATATATTTT
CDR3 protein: CASTPISVGPRSGNTIYF

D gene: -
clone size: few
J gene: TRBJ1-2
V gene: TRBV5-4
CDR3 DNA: TGTGCCAGCAGCTTGGAGGCCCATGGCTACACCTTC
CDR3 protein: CASSLEAHGYTF